The clone carrying this T cell receptor (beta chain) was counted only a few times. Its antigen remains unidentified. The data were obtained in a study of identical twins. Overall study findings and caveats: Models underestimated how often monozygotic twins shared out-of-frame TCR alpha. Compared with unrelated sharing, twin-shared out-of-frame alpha sequences had more low-probability sequences. Invariant cells of the MAIT and iNKT types might have partly distorted the zero-insertion analyses.

Trimming shortened V by 1 base and J by 8 bases, and 11 bases separated the two germline ends. CDR1 is SQVTM, CDR2 ANQGSEA, per germline. The CDR3 is 12 amino acids. Via MiXCR, TCRdb re-called the 5' RACE reads, giving one row per CDR3 protein. The sample records 450,000 or so distinct CDR3 sequences, over 12% being singletons. This same sample was also taken into another study, of yellow fever vaccine responses in identical twins. That report notes: Vaccine-induced T cell responses in twins were reportedly observed to appear partly convergent, partly personalized.

The rearrangement uses TRBV29-1 and TRBJ1-2; tentatively, D is TRBD1 (5 bases). Sequenced material: CD4+ T cells sorted from blood. The TCR comes from a woman aged 18-35 years in good health. Here the CDR3 reads CSVEGIPGGYTF. The CDR3 DNA is TGCAGCGTTGAAGGAATCCCAGGGGGCTACACCTTC.